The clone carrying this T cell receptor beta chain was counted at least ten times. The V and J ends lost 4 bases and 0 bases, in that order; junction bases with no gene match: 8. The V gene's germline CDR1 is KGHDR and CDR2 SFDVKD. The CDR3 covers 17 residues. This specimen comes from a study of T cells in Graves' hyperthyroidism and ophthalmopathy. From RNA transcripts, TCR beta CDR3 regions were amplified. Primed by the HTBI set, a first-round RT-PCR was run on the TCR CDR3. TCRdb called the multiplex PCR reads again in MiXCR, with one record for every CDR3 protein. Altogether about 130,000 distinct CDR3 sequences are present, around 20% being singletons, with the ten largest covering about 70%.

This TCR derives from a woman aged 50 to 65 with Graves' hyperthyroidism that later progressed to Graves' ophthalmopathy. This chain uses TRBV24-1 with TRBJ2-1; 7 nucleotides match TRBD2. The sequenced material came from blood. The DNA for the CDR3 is TGTGCCACCAGTGACCCGCTGGCGGGAGACTCCTACAATGAGCAGTTCTTC. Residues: CATSDPLAGDSYNEQFF.